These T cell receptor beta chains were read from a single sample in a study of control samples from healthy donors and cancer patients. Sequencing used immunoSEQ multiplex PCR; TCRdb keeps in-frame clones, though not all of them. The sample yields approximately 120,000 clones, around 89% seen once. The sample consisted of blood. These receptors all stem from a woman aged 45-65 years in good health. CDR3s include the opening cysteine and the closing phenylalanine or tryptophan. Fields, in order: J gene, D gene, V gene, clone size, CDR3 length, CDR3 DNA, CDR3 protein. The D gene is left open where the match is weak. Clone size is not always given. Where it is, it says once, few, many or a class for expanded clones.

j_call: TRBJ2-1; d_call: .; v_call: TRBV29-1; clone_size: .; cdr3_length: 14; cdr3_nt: TGCAGCGTTACGGGAGTAGCGGCCGTAGGGGAGCAGTTCTTC; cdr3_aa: CSVTGVAAVGEQFF
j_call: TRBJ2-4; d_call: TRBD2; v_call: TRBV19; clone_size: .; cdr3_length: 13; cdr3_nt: TGTGCCAGTCTGAGCGGGGCCCCCTTCATTCAGTACTTC; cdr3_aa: CASLSGAPFIQYF
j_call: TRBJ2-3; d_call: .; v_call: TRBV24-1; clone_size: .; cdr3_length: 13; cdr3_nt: TGTGCCACCAGTGCCCTAGACAGCCCTACGCAGTATTTT; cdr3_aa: CATSALDSPTQYF
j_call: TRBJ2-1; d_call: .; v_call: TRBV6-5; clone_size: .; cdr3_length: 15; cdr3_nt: TGTGCCAGCAGTTACAGGAGGTTTATGGCCAATGAGCAGTTCTTC; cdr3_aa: CASSYRRFMANEQFF
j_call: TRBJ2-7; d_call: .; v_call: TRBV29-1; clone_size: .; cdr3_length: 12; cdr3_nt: TGCAGCGTTAGGGACACAGACTACGAGCAGTACTTC; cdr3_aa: CSVRDTDYEQYF
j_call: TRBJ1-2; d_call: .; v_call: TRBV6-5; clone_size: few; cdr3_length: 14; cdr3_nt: TGTGCCAGCAGTTACTCGGGCAGGGCGAAGGGCTACACCTTC; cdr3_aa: CASSYSGRAKGYTF
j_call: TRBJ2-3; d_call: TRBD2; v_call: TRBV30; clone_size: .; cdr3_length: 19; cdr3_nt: TGTGCCTGTTTCCCATCCGGCCCGGGAGGCCCTCGTCGCACAGATACGCAGTATTTT; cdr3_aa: CACFPSGPGGPRRTDTQYF
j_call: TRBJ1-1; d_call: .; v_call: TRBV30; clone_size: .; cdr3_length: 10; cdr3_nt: TGTGCCTGGAGACAAGCTGAAGCTTTCTTT; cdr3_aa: CAWRQAEAFF
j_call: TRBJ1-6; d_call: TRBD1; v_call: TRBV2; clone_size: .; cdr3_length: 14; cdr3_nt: TGTGCCAGCAGTGGACAGGGGCCCAGTTCACCCCTCCACTTT; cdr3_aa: CASSGQGPSSPLHF
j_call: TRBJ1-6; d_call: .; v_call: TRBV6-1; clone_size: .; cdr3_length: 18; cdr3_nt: TGTGCCAGCAGTGACCCGCCACTCTCGAGCTCCTATAATTCACCCCTCCACTTT; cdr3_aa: CASSDPPLSSSYNSPLHF
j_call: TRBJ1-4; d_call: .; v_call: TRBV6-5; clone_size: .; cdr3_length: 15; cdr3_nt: TGTGCCAGCAGTTATTCAAGGAGCGCTAATGAAAAACTGTTTTTT; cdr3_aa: CASSYSRSANEKLFF
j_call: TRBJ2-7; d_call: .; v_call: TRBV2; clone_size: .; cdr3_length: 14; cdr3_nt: TGTGCCACTTCGTTGGGGGGGCCCTCCTACGAGCAGTACTTC; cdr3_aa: CATSLGGPSYEQYF
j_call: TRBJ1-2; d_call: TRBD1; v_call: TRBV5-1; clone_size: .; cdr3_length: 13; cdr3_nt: TGCGCCAGCAGGGTTGGAGCAGGGGGTGGCTACACCTTC; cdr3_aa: CASRVGAGGGYTF
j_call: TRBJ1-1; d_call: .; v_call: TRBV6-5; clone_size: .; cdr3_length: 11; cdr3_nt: TGTGCCAGCAGCCTCCTCACTGAAGCTTTCTTT; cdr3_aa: CASSLLTEAFF
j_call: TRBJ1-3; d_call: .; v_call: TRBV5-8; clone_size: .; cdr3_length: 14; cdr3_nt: TGTGCCAGCAGCTTTGGGGGGCTCGGAAACACCATATATTTT; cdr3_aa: CASSFGGLGNTIYF
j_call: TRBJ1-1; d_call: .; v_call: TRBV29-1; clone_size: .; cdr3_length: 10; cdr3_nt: TGCAGCGCGCTTAGAGGGGAGGCTTTCTTT; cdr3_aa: CSALRGEAFF
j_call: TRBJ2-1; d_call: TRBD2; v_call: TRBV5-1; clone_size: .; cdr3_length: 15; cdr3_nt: TGCGCCAGCAGCTTAACCGGGGGGTTCAACAATGAGCAGTTCTTC; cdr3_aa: CASSLTGGFNNEQFF
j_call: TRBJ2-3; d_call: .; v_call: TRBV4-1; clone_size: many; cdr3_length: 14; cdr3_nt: TGCGCCAGCAGCCAAGTTCCGGGCACAGATACGCAGTATTTT; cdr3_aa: CASSQVPGTDTQYF
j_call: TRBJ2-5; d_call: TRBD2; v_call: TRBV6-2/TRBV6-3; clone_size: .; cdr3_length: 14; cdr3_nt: TGTGCCAGCAGTTACTCGGGGGGGAGAATTGGTCAGTACTTC; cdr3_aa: CASSYSGGRIGQYF
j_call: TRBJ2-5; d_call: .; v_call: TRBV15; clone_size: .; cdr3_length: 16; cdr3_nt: TGTGCCACCAGAGCCGGGGGCAGGTCGGTTCAAGAGACCCAGTACTTC; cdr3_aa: CATRAGGRSVQETQYF
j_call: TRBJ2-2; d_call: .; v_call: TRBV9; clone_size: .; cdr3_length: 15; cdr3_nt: TGTGCCAGCAGCGCACGAGGTGGGACACTGGGGGAGCTGTTTTTT; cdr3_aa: CASSARGGTLGELFF
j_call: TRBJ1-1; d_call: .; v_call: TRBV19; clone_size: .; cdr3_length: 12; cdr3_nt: TGTGCCAGTAGTCCGCAGGGCACTGAAGCTTTCTTT; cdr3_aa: CASSPQGTEAFF
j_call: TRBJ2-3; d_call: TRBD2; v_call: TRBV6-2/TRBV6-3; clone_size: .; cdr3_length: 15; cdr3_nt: TGTGCCAGCAGTTACGGGACTAGCGGATCAGATACGCAGTATTTT; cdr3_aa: CASSYGTSGSDTQYF
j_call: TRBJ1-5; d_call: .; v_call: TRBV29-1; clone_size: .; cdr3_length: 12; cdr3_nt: TGCAGCGTTGAAGCAGCCGGGGAGCCCCAGCATTTT; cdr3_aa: CSVEAAGEPQHF
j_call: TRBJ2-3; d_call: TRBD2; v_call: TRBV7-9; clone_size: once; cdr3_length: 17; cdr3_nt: TGTGCCAGCAGCTTAGCGGTCGGGACTAGCGGCATGAATACGCAGTATTTT; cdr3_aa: CASSLAVGTSGMNTQYF
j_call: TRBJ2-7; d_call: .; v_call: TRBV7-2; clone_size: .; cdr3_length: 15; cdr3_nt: TGTGCCAGCAGCTTAGTGCCAGGCGGATCCTACGAGCAGTACTTC; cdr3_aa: CASSLVPGGSYEQYF
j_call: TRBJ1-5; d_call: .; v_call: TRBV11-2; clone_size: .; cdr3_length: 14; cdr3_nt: TGTGCCAGCAGCTTAGATGGGTACAATCAGCCCCAGCATTTT; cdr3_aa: CASSLDGYNQPQHF
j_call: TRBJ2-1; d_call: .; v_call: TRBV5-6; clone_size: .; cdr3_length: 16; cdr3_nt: TGTGCCAGCAGCCCCCGGGGCGGTGCCGGGTGGGATGAGCAGTTCTTC; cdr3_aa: CASSPRGGAGWDEQFF
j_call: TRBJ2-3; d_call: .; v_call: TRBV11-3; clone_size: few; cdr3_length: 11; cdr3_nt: TGTGCCAGCAGCACCGGGACCAGGCAGTATTTT; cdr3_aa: CASSTGTRQYF
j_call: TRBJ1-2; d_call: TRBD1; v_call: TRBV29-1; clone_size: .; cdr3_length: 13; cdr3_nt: TGCAGCGTATACAGGGGAGGTCTTTATGGCTACACCTTC; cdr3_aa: CSVYRGGLYGYTF
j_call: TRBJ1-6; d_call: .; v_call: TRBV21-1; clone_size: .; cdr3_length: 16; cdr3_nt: TGTGCCAGCAGCAAAAGGGTCGATTCGAGGGGATCACCCCTCCACTTT; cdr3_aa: CASSKRVDSRGSPLHF
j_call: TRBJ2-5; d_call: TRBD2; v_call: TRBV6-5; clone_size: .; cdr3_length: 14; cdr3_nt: TGTGCCAGCAGCATCGGGGGGGCTCAAGAGACCCAGTACTTC; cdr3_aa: CASSIGGAQETQYF
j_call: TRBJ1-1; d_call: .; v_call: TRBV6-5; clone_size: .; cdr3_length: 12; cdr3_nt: TGTGCCAGCAGTTACTTAGGGGACACGGCTTTCTTT; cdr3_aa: CASSYLGDTAFF
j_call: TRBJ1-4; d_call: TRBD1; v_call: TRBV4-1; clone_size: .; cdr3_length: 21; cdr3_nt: TGCGCCAGCAGCCACCTCAAATTTCACCGGGACAGGGACTCAACTAATGAAAAACTGTTTTTT; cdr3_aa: CASSHLKFHRDRDSTNEKLFF
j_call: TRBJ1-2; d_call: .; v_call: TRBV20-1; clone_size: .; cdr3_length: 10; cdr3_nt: TGCAGTGTTTTCGAGTATGGCTACACCTTC; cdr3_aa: CSVFEYGYTF
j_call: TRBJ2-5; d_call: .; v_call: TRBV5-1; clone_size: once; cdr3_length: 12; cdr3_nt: TGCGCCAGCAGCTTTAGCACCGAGACCCAGTACTTC; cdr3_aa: CASSFSTETQYF
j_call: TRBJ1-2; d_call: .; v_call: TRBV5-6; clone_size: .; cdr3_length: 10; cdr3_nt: TGTGCCAGCAGCGGCTATGGCTACACCTTC; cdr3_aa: CASSGYGYTF
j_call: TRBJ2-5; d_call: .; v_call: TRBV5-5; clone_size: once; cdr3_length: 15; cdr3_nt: TGTGCCAGCAGCTTGGGCTACAGACCAGCAGAGACCCAGTACTTC; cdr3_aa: CASSLGYRPAETQYF
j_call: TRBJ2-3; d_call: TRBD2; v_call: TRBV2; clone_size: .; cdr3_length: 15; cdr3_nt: TGTGCCAGCAGTGGCTCTAGCGGGATATCAGATACGCAGTATTTT; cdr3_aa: CASSGSSGISDTQYF
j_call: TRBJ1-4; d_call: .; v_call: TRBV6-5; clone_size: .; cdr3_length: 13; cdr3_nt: TGTGCCAGCAGTTACTCCTGGGAGGAAAAACTGTTTTTT; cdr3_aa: CASSYSWEEKLFF
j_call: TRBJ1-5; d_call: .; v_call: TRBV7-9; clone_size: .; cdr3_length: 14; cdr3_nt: TGTGCCAGCAGCCACAAGGGGGTAGGGCAGCCCCAGCATTTT; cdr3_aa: CASSHKGVGQPQHF
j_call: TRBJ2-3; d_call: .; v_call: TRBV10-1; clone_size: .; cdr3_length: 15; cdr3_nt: TGCGCCAGCAGCGAACCGGGCCCACGGGAAGATACGCAGTATTTT; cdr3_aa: CASSEPGPREDTQYF
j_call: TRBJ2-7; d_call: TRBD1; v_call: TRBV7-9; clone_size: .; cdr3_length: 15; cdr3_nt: TGTGCCAGCAGCGCGAGTTGGACAGGGGGGTTACAGCAGTACTTC; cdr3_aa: CASSASWTGGLQQYF
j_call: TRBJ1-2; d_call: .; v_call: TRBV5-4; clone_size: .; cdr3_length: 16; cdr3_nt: TGTGCCAGCAGCTTGGACATCATGGGGGCCAACTATGGCTACACCTTC; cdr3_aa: CASSLDIMGANYGYTF
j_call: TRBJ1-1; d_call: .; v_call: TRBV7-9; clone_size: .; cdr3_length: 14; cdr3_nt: TGTGCCAGCAGCTCCTCTTGGCTGAACACTGAAGCTTTCTTT; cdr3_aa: CASSSSWLNTEAFF
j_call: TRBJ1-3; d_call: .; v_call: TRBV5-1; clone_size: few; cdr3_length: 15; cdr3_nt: TGCGCCAGCAGCCGGGGAGACGGACGAGGAAACACCATATATTTT; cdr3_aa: CASSRGDGRGNTIYF
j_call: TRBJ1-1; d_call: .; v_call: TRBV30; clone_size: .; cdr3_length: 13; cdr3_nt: TGTGCCTGGAGTGTAGGCAGGGCGTCTGAAGCTTTCTTT; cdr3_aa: CAWSVGRASEAFF